The present T cell receptor beta chain was sequenced within a study of Graves' ophthalmopathy and Graves' hyperthyroidism. Ten or more counts support this clonotype. Between the trimmed V and J ends, which lost 8 bases and 0 bases, there was a span of 7 bases. The CDR3 totals 12 residues. CDR1 and CDR2 from the germline V gene are ENHRY and SYGVKD. Using RNA transcripts, the TCR beta CDR3 regions were amplified. First-round RT-PCR used HTBI primers; second-round multiplex PCR followed. TCRdb used MiXCR to reprocess the multiplex PCR reads, holding one entry per CDR3 protein. Among 170,000 or so distinct CDR3 sequences, 30% to 45% were seen once, and the ten largest hold 5.8%.

The chain links TRBV10-3 to TRBJ1-2; D is ambiguous. The sequencing input was peripheral blood. The receptor was isolated from a woman aged 40 to 50 with Graves' ophthalmopathy. CDR3 residues: CAIEQPNYGYTF. CDR3 in DNA: TGTGCCATCGAGCAACCTAACTATGGCTACACCTTC.